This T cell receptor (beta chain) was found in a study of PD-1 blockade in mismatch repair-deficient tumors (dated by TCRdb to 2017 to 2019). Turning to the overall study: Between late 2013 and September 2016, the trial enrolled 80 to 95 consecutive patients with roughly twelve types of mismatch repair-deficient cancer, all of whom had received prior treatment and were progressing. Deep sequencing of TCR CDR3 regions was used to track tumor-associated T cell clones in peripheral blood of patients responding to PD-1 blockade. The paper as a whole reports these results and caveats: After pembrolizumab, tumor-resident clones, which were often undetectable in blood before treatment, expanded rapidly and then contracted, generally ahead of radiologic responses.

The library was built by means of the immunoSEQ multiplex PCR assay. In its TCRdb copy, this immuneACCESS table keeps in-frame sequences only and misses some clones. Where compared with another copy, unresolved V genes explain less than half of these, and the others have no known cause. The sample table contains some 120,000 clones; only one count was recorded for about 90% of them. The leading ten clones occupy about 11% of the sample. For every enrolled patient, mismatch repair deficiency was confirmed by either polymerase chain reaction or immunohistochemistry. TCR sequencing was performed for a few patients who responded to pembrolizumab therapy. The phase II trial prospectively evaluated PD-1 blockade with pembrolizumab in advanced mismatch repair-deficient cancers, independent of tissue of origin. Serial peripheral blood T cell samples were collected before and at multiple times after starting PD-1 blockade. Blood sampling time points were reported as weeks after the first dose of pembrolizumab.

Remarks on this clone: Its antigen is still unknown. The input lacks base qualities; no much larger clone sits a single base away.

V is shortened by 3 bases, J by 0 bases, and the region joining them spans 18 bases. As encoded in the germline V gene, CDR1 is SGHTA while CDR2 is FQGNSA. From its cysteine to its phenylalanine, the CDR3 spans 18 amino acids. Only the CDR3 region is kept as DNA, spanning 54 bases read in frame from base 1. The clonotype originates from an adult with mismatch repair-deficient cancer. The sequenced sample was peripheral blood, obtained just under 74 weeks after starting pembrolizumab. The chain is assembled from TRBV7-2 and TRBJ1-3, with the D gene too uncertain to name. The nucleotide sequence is TGTGCCAGCAGCTTCGTTCGTGCTCTCTGGGGCTCTGGAAACACCATATATTTT. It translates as CASSFVRALWGSGNTIYF.